The source of this T cell receptor (beta chain) is a study of Ad26.COV2.S vaccination and SARS-CoV-2 variants. At the level of the study: Each vaccinee took Ad26.COV2.S intramuscularly, once or twice 56 days apart.

Produced via immunoSEQ multiplex PCR; TCRdb's table is partial and in-frame only. The sample has about 680,000 clones, around 90% seen once. The CDR3 runs to 16 residues. J lost 1 base, V lost 4 bases, and 5 bases had no gene match. Germline CDR1 reads LGHDT; CDR2 reads YNNKEL (reference sequence). Study findings and constraints: After vaccination, substantial breadth of spike-specific CD8+ and CD4+ responses was reported.

Documented treatment: some 19 received Ad26.COV2.S at low or high dose, single or two shots; roughly 5 received placebo; per-sample allocation not given. Samples analyzed were those drawn on day 63 after the first vaccine or placebo injection. Expression of Wuhan-strain SARS-CoV-2 spike came from the Ad26 vector that formed the vaccine. Notes on this clone: Its matching antigen is unknown.

The sequencing used peripheral blood, collected in a trial of Ad26.COV2.S vaccine versus placebo. J is TRBJ2-2 and V is TRBV3-1 (or the pseudogene TRBV3-2); 8 bases agree with TRBD1. This TCR was recovered from a person between 18 and 65 years old who received the Ad26.COV2.S COVID-19 vaccine or a placebo. Here the CDR3 reads CASSLIQGVNTGELFF. The CDR3 DNA reads as TGTGCCAGCAGCCTAATACAGGGGGTGAACACCGGGGAGCTGTTTTTT.